What follows are 29 T cell receptor beta chains derived from one specimen sequenced in a study of vaccination and CD4 T cells after COVID-19. Treatment defined: roughly 10-day PBMC culture with coronavirus spike peptide pools or control peptides (ViraFEST assay). With the Oncomine TCR Beta short-read assay, DNA from cultured CD4+ T cells was sequenced. MiXCR, run by TCRdb on the PCR reads, gives a single entry per CDR3 protein. This table has more than 9,000 distinct CDR3 sequences, about 50% appearing once. Antigens of these TCRs are unknown. The sequencing used cultured CD4+ T cells from blood, collected after SARS-CoV-2 vaccination. All receptors come from a human donor with COVID-19.

This chain uses TRBV20-1 with TRBJ1-1; no clear D. Trimming shortened V by 5 bases and J by 1 base, and 14 bases separated the two germline ends. The CDR3 is made up of 14 amino acids. Germline V gene data show CDR1 as DFQATT and CDR2 as SNEGSKA (reference sequence). CDR3 DNA sequence: TGCAGTGCTCATGCCCCCCGGGGGAACACTGAAGCTTTCTTT. As protein: CSAHAPRGNTEAFF.

This chain uses TRBV10-2 with TRBJ2-2; D gene ambiguous. The V end was cut by 3 bases, the J end by 2 bases, with 7 bases between. The CDR3 extends over 14 amino acids. Germline CDR1 reads WSHSY; CDR2 reads SAAADI. This chain's CDR3 is CASSDQFNTGELFF. In nucleotides, the CDR3 is TGCGCCAGCAGTGACCAGTTCAACACCGGGGAGCTGTTTTTT.

V is TRBV7-9 and J is TRBJ2-3; D is ambiguous. Trimming pared 0 bases from V and 1 base from J, leaving 5 bases between. Germline V gene data show CDR1 as SEHNR and CDR2 as FQNEAQ (reference sequence). CDR3 length: 14 residues. The CDR3: CASSLAGGTDTQYF. CDR3 nucleotides: TGTGCCAGCAGCTTAGCGGGCGGCACAGATACGCAGTATTTT.

The chain has TRBV11-3 and TRBJ1-6; 7 positions agree with TRBD1. The CDR3 covers 16 residues. The V segment lost 4 bases and the J segment 3 bases; nucleotides outside the gene matches: 6. CDR1 and CDR2 from the germline V gene are SGHNT and YENEEA. In nucleotides, the CDR3 is TGTGCCAGCAGCTCACGACAGGGTGGCTATAATTCACCCCTCCACTTT. It yields the protein CASSSRQGGYNSPLHF. The full variable domain, its missing parts supplied by reference TRBV11-3 and TRBJ1-6, is EAGVVQSPRYKIIEKKQPVAFWCNPISGHNTLYWYLQNLGQGPELLIRYENEEAVDDSQLPKDRFSAERLKGVDSTLKIQPAELGDSAVYLCASSSRQGGYNSPLHFGNGTRLTVT.

The chain couples TRBV30 to TRBJ1-5; 7 bases fit TRBD1. Germline values: CDR1 GTSNPN, CDR2 SVGIG (reference sequence). CDR3 size: 15 residues. The J segment lost 4 bases and the V segment lost 0 bases, leaving 6 bases of the junction unmatched. The CDR3 loop is CAWSVPGQSNQPQHF. The CDR3 nucleotides are TGTGCCTGGAGTGTACCGGGACAGTCAAATCAGCCCCAGCATTTT.

The chain recombines TRBV10-3 with TRBJ1-1, with D unresolved. This CDR3 region has 14 residues. Trimming took 2 bases from V and 0 from J, leaving 7 bases between them. Germline lookup yields CDR1 ENHRY and CDR2 SYGVKD. The CDR3 sequence is CAISELLMNTEAFF. CDR3 nucleotide sequence: TGTGCCATCAGTGAGCTGCTCATGAACACTGAAGCTTTCTTT.

This sequence joins TRBV7-9 and TRBJ2-2; 8 bases are shared with TRBD1. CDR1 is SEHNR, CDR2 FQNEAQ, per germline (reference sequence). V lost 2 bases and J lost 1; bases outside the gene matches: 3. CDR3 length: 16 residues. CDR3 nucleotide sequence: TGTGCCAGCAGCTTACCGGGACAGGTGAACACCGGGGAGCTGTTTTTT. Amino acid sequence: CASSLPGQVNTGELFF.

In the case of this clonotype: At one of its ends the junction is not consistent with the germline gene, which may arise from a read error. The genes are TRBV7-7 and TRBJ2-3; perhaps TRBD1 as D (6 bases). CDR3 length equals 15 residues. Germline V gene data show CDR1 as SSHAT and CDR2 as FNYEAQ (reference sequence). The CDR3 loop is CASSPGGRGADTQYF. CDR3 sequence (DNA): TGTGCTAGCAGCCCAGGTGGCAGGGGCGCAGATACGCAGTATTTT.

The chain has TRBV6-1 and TRBJ2-4, with 8 positions matching TRBD1. From germline, CDR1 is MNHNS and CDR2 SASEGT. V shed 0 bases, J shed 2 bases, and the junction held 6 bases outside the gene matches. This CDR3 is 17 amino acids long. The CDR3 reads CASSEAHGQGTKNIQYF. The CDR3 DNA follows: TGTGCCAGCAGTGAAGCGCATGGACAGGGCACCAAAAACATTCAGTACTTC.

This clonotype occurred a few times. This chain uses TRBV20-1 with TRBJ2-1; TRBD1 matches 8 bases. The germline gives CDR1 DFQATT, CDR2 SNEGSKA (reference sequence). This CDR3 has 14 amino acids. V shed 0 bases, J shed 9 bases, and the junction held 7 bases outside the gene matches. The CDR3 sequence is CSARDQRQGSEQFF. CDR3 in DNA: TGCAGTGCTAGAGATCAGCGACAGGGGAGTGAGCAGTTCTTC.

This clonotype has a single count. V gene TRBV7-6 combines with J gene TRBJ2-2, with 11 bases matching TRBD1. CDR1 SGHVS and CDR2 FNYEAQ come from the germline V gene. There are 17 residues in the CDR3. J was trimmed by 6 bases and V by 5 bases; bases with no gene match: 11. The CDR3 loop is CASSRPGGTGGPGELFF. CDR3 bases: TGTGCCAGCAGCCGACCGGGGGGGACAGGGGGGCCCGGGGAGCTGTTTTTT.

The gene calls are TRBV11-3 and TRBJ2-5; 10 positions match TRBD1. The V gene's germline CDR1 is SGHNT and CDR2 YENEEA. The CDR3 spans 15 residues. The J segment lost 5 bases and the V segment lost 4 bases, leaving 7 bases of the junction unmatched. CDR3 nucleotide sequence: TGTGCCAGCAGCTCCCGGACAGGGGGGCAGGAGACCCAGTACTTC. Amino acid sequence: CASSSRTGGQETQYF.

CDR3 amino acids: CASSYRDRFLETQYF. In DNA form, the CDR3 reads TGTGCCAGCAGTTACAGGGATCGGTTTCTGGAGACCCAGTACTTC. J is TRBJ2-5 and V is TRBV11-3, with D perhaps TRBD1 (6 bases). Per germline, CDR1 SGHNT and CDR2 YENEEA. The CDR3 loop spans 15 amino acids. Trimming removed 6 bases at V and 5 bases at J, with 19 bases between.

V gene TRBV10-3 combines with J gene TRBJ2-3; D is unclear. V was pared by 10 bases and J by 6 bases, with 17 bases between. This CDR3 contains 13 residues. Germline V gene lookup returns CDR1 ENHRY and CDR2 SYGVKD. CDR3 DNA: TGTGCCACCAATACCCCGCCTGAGGATACGCAGTATTTT. Protein: CATNTPPEDTQYF.

This clonotype was picked up a small number of times. The V gene is TRBV11-3, the J gene TRBJ2-2; possibly TRBD2 for D (6 bases). With 7 bases removed from V and 1 base from J, the gap between germline ends came to 13 bases. Per the germline V gene, CDR1 is SGHNT and CDR2 is YENEEA. CDR3 length equals 15 residues. As DNA, the CDR3 is TGTGCCAGCATGGGGTTTAGCGGGAACACCGGGGAGCTGTTTTTT. Residues: CASMGFSGNTGELFF.

The V call is TRBV2, the J call TRBJ1-2; 10 nucleotides agree with TRBD1. Germline lookup yields CDR1 SNHLY and CDR2 FYNNEI. J lost 3 bases, V lost 3 bases, and 4 bases had no gene match. This CDR3 has 15 amino acids. CDR3 DNA: TGTGCCAGCAGTGAGAAGACAGGGGGCTACTATGGCTACACCTTC. Protein sequence: CASSEKTGGYYGYTF.

The sample holds a few counts of this clonotype. The chain links TRBV7-2 to TRBJ2-3; 7 positions match TRBD1. CDR1 is SGHTA, CDR2 FQGNSA, per germline. This CDR3 is 16 amino acids long. Trimming at V came to 5 bases and at J to 1 base, leaving 9 bases not matched to a gene. This chain's CDR3 is CASSLMTGLGTDTQYF. For the CDR3, the DNA is TGTGCCAGCAGCCTAATGACAGGGTTGGGCACAGATACGCAGTATTTT.

This clonotype was recorded a few times. The rearrangement links TRBV30 to TRBJ1-2; D is possibly TRBD1 (5 bases). With 5 bases removed from V and 4 bases from J, the gap between germline ends came to 17 bases. Germline V gene data show CDR1 as GTSNPN and CDR2 as SVGIG (reference sequence). The CDR3 covers 14 residues. The CDR3 protein is CAWVGLGGAYGYTF. In DNA form, the CDR3 reads TGTGCCTGGGTTGGGTTGGGGGGAGCCTATGGCTACACCTTC.

This clonotype was observed a few times. The chain is built from TRBV24-1 and TRBJ2-3; 10 positions agree with TRBD2. The CDR3 consists of 16 residues. Germline V gene data show CDR1 as KGHDR and CDR2 as SFDVKD. The trim removed 7 bases at V and 3 bases at J, leaving 9 bases unmatched. The DNA of the CDR3 is TGTGCCACCAGCCCCGGGTTAGCGGGGGGAACAGATACGCAGTATTTT. Protein: CATSPGLAGGTDTQYF.

This clonotype was counted between two and nine times. This rearrangement joins TRBV7-8 to TRBJ1-6; the match to TRBD1 covers 8 bases. CDR1 and CDR2 from the germline V gene are SGHVS and FQNEAQ. CDR3 length equals 16 residues. The junction had 10 bases not matched to a gene; V was cut back by 3 bases and J by 9 bases. This CDR3 is CASSFASQGASSPLHF. The CDR3 bases are TGTGCCAGCAGCTTCGCTTCCCAGGGGGCGAGTTCACCCCTCCACTTT. The full variable domain, with the rest looked up from reference TRBV7-8 and TRBJ1-6, is GAGVSQSPRYKVAKRGQDVALRCDPISGHVSLFWYQQALGQGPEFLTYFQNEAQLDKSGLPSDRFFAERPEGSVSTLKIQRTQQEDSAVYLCASSFASQGASSPLHFGNGTRLTVT.

The V call is TRBV6-1, the J call TRBJ2-3, with D perhaps TRBD1 (7 bases). V was cut by 1 base and J by 8 bases, with 13 bases left in between. CDR3 size: 14 residues. The germline CDR1 and CDR2 sequences are MNHNS and SASEGT. CDR3: CASSEVSGGGTQYF. The CDR3 coding sequence is TGTGCCAGCAGTGAAGTGTCAGGGGGAGGTACGCAGTATTTT.

The V gene is TRBV7-8, the J gene TRBJ2-1; 10 nucleotides align to TRBD2. The CDR3 spans 15 residues. J was trimmed by 6 bases and V by 4 bases; bases with no gene match: 6. Germline loops: CDR1 SGHVS, CDR2 FQNEAQ. CDR3 DNA sequence: TGTGCCAGCAGCTCTTTAGCGGGGGGTCCCAATGAGCAGTTCTTC. It translates to CASSSLAGGPNEQFF. Drawing the rest from reference TRBV7-8 and TRBJ2-1, the complete variable domain is GAGVSQSPRYKVAKRGQDVALRCDPISGHVSLFWYQQALGQGPEFLTYFQNEAQLDKSGLPSDRFFAERPEGSVSTLKIQRTQQEDSAVYLCASSSLAGGPNEQFFGPGTRLTVL.

The rearrangement joins TRBV27 to TRBJ1-3, with D tentatively TRBD1 (6 bases). The CDR3 length is 17 residues. Germline V lookup: CDR1 MNHEY, CDR2 SMNVEV (reference sequence). Trimming shortened V by 2 bases and J by 4 bases, and 18 bases separated the two germline ends. CDR3 DNA: TGTGCCAGCAGTTTAACCGGGACACCACTTCAGGGAAACACCATATATTTT. It translates to CASSLTGTPLQGNTIYF.

This clonotype was detected only once. The genes are TRBV7-9 and TRBJ1-6; 8 nucleotides agree with TRBD1. Per germline, CDR1 SEHNR and CDR2 FQNEAQ (reference sequence). This CDR3 region has 15 residues. V trimming: 5 bases; J trimming: 4 bases; junction bases outside the gene matches: 4. This CDR3 is CASSPGTGYNSPLHF. CDR3 coding DNA: TGTGCCAGCAGCCCTGGGACAGGTTATAATTCACCCCTCCACTTT. The full variable domain, its missing parts supplied by reference TRBV7-9 and TRBJ1-6, is DTGVSQNPRHKITKRGQNVTFRCDPISEHNRLYWYRQTLGQGPEFLTYFQNEAQLEKSRLLSDRFSAERPKGSFSTLEIQRTEQGDSAMYLCASSPGTGYNSPLHFGNGTRLTVT.

The sample holds a few counts of this clonotype. The chain couples TRBV6-1 to TRBJ2-7; 11 bases agree with TRBD2. This CDR3 has 15 residues. J was trimmed by 2 bases and V by 10 bases; bases with no gene match: 10. Germline-derived CDR1 and CDR2 are MNHNS and SASEGT. The DNA of the CDR3 is TGTGCCACCTCGCCCCTTAGCGGGGGGGCCTACGAGCAGTACTTC. It codes for CATSPLSGGAYEQYF.

The V gene is TRBV11-2, the J gene TRBJ2-5; D call uncertain. This CDR3 spans 14 amino acids. CDR1 and CDR2 from the germline V gene are SGHAT and FQNNGV. V lost 3 bases, J lost 2 bases, and 10 bases lay in between. The CDR3 loop is CASSFWPEQETQYF. The CDR3 DNA is TGTGCCAGCAGCTTTTGGCCAGAACAAGAGACCCAGTACTTC.

This rearrangement joins TRBV7-9 to TRBJ1-5, with D possibly being TRBD1 (6 bases). Germline CDR1 and CDR2: SEHNR and FQNEAQ (reference sequence). Between the trimmed V and J ends, which lost 5 bases and 3 bases, there was a span of 11 bases. CDR3 size: 14 residues. The CDR3: CASSLGQTNQPQHF. The CDR3 DNA reads TGTGCCAGCAGCCTTGGACAGACCAATCAGCCCCAGCATTTT.

The V and J genes are TRBV20-1 and TRBJ1-5, with 9 bases identical to TRBD1. Trimming removed 5 bases from V and 7 bases from J; junction bases left unmatched: 9. The CDR3 length is 14 residues. Germline lookup yields CDR1 DFQATT and CDR2 SNEGSKA (reference sequence). CDR3 protein: CSASGTGFGQPQHF. Written as DNA, the CDR3 is TGCAGTGCTTCCGGGACAGGGTTTGGACAGCCCCAGCATTTT.

The chain couples TRBV12-3 or TRBV12-4 to TRBJ2-1; D remains unclear. The CDR3 extends over 11 amino acids. This chain's CDR3 is CAVGTYNEQFF. CDR3 sequence (DNA): TGTGCTGTGGGAACCTACAATGAGCAGTTCTTC.